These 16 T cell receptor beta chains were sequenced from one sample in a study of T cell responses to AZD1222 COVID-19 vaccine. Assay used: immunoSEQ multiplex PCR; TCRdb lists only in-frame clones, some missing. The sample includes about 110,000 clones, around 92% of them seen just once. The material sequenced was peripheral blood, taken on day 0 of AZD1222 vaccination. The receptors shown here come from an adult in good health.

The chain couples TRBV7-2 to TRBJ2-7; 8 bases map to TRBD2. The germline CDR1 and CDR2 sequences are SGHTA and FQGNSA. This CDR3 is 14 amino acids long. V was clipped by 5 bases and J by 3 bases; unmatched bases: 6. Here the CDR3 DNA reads TGTGCCAGCAGCCCGGGACTAGTTGGCTACGAGCAGTACTTC. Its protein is CASSPGLVGYEQYF.

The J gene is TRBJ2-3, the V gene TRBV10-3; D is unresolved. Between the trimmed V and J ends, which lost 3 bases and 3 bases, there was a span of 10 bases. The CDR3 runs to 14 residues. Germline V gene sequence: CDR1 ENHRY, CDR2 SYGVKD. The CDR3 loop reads CAISDWGSTDTQYF. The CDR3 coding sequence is TGTGCCATCAGTGACTGGGGTTCTACAGATACGCAGTATTTT.

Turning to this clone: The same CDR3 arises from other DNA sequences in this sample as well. The CDR3 nucleotides read TGTGCCAGCTCACCGGGGGATAATCAGCCCCAGCATTTT. It codes for CASSPGDNQPQHF. This chain joins TRBV18 and TRBJ1-5; TRBD1 might be the D (5 bases). This CDR3 has 13 amino acids. Germline CDR1 is KGHSH and CDR2 is LQKENI. The V end was cut by 3 bases, the J end by 4 bases, with 7 bases between.

The CDR3 sequence: CAISRDSNQPQHF. CDR3 in DNA: TGTGCCATCAGTCGGGACAGCAATCAGCCCCAGCATTTT. This chain links TRBV10-3 with TRBJ1-5; possibly TRBD1 for D (5 bases). V was pared by 5 bases and J by 1 base, with 6 bases between. CDR1 and CDR2 from the germline V gene are ENHRY and SYGVKD. This CDR3 spans 13 amino acids.

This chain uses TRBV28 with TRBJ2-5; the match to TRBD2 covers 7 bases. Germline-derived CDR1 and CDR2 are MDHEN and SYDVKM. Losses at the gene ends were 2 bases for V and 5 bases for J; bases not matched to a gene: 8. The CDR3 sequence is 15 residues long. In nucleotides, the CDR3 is TGTGCCAGCAGTTTAGGAGGGAGGGCCATGGAGACCCAGTACTTC. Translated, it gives CASSLGGRAMETQYF. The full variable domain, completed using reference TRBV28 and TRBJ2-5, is DVKVTQSSRYLVKRTGEKVFLECVQDMDHENMFWYRQDPGLGLRLIYFSYDVKMKEKGDIPEGYSVSREKKERFSLILESASTNQTSMYLCASSLGGRAMETQYFGPGTRLLVL.

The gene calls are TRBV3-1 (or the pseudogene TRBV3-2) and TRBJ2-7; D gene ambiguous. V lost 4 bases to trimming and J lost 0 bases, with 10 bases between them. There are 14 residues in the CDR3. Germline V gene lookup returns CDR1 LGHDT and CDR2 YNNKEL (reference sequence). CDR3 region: CASSPPPSSYEQYF. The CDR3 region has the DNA TGTGCCAGCAGCCCCCCGCCGTCCTCCTACGAGCAGTACTTC.

For the CDR3, the DNA is TGTGCCAGCAGCAAAGGGAGGAACACTGAAGCTTTCTTT. This codes for CASSKGRNTEAFF. This chain links TRBV14 with TRBJ1-1, with D unresolved. There are 13 residues in the CDR3. Germline CDR1 and CDR2: SGHDN and FVKESK. V lost 5 bases and J lost 1, with 8 bases in between.

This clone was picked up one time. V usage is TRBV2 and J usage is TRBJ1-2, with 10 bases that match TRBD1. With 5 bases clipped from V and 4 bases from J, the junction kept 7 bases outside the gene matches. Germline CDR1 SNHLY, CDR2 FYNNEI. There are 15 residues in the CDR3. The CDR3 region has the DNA TGTGCCAGCAGTCCAGGGACAGGGGTTGGCTATGGCTACACCTTC. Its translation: CASSPGTGVGYGYTF.

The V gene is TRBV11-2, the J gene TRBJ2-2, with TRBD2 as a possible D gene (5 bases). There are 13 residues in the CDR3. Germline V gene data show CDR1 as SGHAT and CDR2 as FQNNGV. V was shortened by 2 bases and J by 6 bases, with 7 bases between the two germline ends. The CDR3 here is CASSLFSAGELFF. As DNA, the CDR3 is TGTGCCAGCAGCTTATTTAGCGCCGGGGAGCTGTTTTTT. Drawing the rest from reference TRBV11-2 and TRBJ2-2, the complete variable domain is EAGVAQSPRYKIIEKRQSVAFWCNPISGHATLYWYQQILGQGPKLLIQFQNNGVVDDSQLPKDRFSAERLKGVDSTLKIQPAKLEDSAVYLCASSLFSAGELFFGEGSRLTVL.

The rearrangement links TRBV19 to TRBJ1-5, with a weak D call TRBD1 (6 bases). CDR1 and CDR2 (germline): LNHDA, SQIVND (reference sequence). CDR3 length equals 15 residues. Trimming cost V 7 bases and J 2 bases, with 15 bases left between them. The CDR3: CASKGVWGGNQPQHF. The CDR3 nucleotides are TGTGCCAGTAAGGGGGTCTGGGGTGGCAATCAGCCCCAGCATTTT.

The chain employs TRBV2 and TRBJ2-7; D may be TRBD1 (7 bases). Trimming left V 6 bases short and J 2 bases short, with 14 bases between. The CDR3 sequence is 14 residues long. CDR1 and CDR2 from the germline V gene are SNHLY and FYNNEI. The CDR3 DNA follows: TGTGCCAGCAGGGGAGGAACAGGGGCCTACGAGCAGTACTTC. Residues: CASRGGTGAYEQYF.

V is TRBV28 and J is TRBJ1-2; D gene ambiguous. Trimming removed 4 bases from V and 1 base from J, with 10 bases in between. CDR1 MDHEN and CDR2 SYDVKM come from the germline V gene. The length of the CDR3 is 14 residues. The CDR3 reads CASSSPQHNYGYTF. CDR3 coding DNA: TGTGCCAGCAGTTCACCTCAGCATAACTATGGCTACACCTTC.

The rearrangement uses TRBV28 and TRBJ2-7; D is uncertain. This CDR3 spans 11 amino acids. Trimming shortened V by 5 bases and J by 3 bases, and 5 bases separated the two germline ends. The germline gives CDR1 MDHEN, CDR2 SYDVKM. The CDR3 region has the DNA TGTGCCAGCAGTGTCCACTACGAGCAGTACTTC. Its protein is CASSVHYEQYF.

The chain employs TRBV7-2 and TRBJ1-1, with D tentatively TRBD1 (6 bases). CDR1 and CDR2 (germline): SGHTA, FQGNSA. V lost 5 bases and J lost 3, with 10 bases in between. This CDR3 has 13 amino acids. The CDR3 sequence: CASSPQGYTEAFF. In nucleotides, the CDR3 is TGTGCCAGCAGCCCGCAGGGGTACACTGAAGCTTTCTTT.

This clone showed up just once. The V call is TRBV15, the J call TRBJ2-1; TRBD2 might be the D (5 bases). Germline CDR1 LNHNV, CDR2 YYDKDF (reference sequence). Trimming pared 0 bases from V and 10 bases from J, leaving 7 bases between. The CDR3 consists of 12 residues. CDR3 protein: CATSRDRREQFF. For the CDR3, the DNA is TGTGCCACCAGCAGAGATCGGAGGGAGCAGTTCTTC. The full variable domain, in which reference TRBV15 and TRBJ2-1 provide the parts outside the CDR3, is DAMVIQNPRYQVTQFGKPVTLSCSQTLNHNVMYWYQQKSSQAPKLLFHYYDKDFNNEADTPDNFQSRRPNTSFCFLDIRSPGLGDTAMYLCATSRDRREQFFGPGTRLTVL.

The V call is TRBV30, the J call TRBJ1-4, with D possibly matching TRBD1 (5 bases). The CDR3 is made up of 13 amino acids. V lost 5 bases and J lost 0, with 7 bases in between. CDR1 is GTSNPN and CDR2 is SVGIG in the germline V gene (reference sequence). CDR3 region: CAWDSATNEKLFF. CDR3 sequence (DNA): TGTGCCTGGGACAGCGCAACTAATGAAAAACTGTTTTTT.